This T cell receptor (beta chain) was recorded in a study of blood T cell repertoires in COVID-19. Study-wide context: Specimens from acute and convalescent COVID-19 originated in the United States, Italy and Spain. PBMCs, B-cell-depleted T cells, or T cells were the source of the cDNA or gDNA that made up the material.

Germline CDR1 is SGDLS and CDR2 is YYNGEE. The CDR3 runs to 14 residues. V shed 0 bases and J 2 bases; nucleotides not matched to a gene: 1. In the original workflow: For nucleated cells, counts were estimated from reference gene primer amplification. Data came from immunoSEQ multiplex PCR; TCRdb stores just in-frame clones and leaves some out. V, J and clone size are taken as reported in that table, and D and trimming were inferred from the DNA itself. Of fewer than 180,000 clones listed, roughly 90% are singletons. Sequencing was carried out using peripheral blood. The chain carries TRBV9 and TRBJ2-7, with 8 nucleotides matching TRBD2. This sequence originates from a woman in her fifties or sixties with active or convalescent COVID-19. CDR3 protein: CASSVVGGAYEQYF. Here the CDR3 DNA reads TGTGCCAGCAGCGTAGTCGGGGGGGCCTACGAGCAGTACTTC.